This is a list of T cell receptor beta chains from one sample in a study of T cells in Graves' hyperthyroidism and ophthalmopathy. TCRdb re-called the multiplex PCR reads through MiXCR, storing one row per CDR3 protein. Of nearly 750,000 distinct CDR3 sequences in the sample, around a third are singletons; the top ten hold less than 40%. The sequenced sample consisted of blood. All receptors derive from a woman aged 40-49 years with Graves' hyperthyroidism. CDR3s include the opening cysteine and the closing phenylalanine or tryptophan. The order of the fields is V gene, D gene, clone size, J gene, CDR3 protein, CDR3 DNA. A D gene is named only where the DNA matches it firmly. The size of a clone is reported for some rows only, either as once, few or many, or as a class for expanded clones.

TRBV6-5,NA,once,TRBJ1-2,CASRGGLDYGYTF,TGTGCCAGCAGGGGGGGGTTGGACTATGGCTACACCTTC
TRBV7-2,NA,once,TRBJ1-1,CASRLNVPGNTEAFF,TGTGCCAGCAGATTGAATGTACCGGGGAACACTGAAGCTTTCTTT
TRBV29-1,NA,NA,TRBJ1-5,CSVSSGGVSNQPQHF,TGCAGCGTTTCTTCGGGCGGGGTAAGCAATCAGCCCCAGCATTTT
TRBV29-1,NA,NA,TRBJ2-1,CSVERASYNEQFF,TGCAGCGTTGAGAGGGCCAGCTACAATGAGCAGTTCTTC
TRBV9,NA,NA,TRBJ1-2,CASSVEYGNYGYTF,TGTGCCAGCAGCGTAGAATACGGAAACTATGGCTACACCTTC
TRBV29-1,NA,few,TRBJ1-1,CSALPLDSEDTEAFF,TGCAGCGCATTGCCCCTCGACAGTGAGGACACTGAAGCTTTCTTT
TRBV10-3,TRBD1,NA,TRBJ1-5,CAISESTGTGETQHF,TGTGCCATCAGTGAGTCGACAGGGACGGGGGAGACCCAGCATTTT
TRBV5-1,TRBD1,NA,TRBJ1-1,CASNQGANTEAFF,TGCGCCAGCAACCAGGGGGCGAACACTGAAGCTTTCTTT
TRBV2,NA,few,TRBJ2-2,CASSANPLNTGELFF,TGTGCCAGCAGTGCCAACCCTTTGAACACCGGGGAGCTGTTTTTT
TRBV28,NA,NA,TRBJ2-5,CASRKTGMETQYF,TGTGCCAGCAGGAAGACGGGGATGGAGACCCAGTACTTC
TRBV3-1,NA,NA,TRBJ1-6,CASSQDAHSPLHF,TGTGCCAGCAGCCAAGACGCCCATTCACCCCTCCACTTT
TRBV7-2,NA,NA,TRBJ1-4,CASSLQGMELFF,TGTGCCAGCAGCTTACAGGGGATGGAACTGTTTTTT
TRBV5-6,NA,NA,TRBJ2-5,CASSLRFIRGQETQYF,TGTGCCAGCAGCCTCCGCTTCATAAGGGGTCAAGAGACCCAGTACTTC
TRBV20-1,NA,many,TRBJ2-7,CSARDSYEQYF,TGCAGTGCTAGGGACTCCTACGAGCAGTACTTC
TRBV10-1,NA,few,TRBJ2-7,CASSEGTPVDGQYF,TGCGCCAGCAGTGAGGGGACTCCGGTTGATGGGCAGTACTTC
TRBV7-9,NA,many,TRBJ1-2,CAAGSNYGYTF,TGTGCCGCCGGCAGTAACTATGGCTACACCTTC
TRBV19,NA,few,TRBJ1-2,CASSPGLKGNYGYTF,TGTGCCAGTAGTCCGGGGTTGAAGGGGAACTATGGCTACACCTTC
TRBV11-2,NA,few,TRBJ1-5,CASSPAPNQPQHF,TGTGCCAGCAGCCCCGCCCCCAATCAGCCCCAGCATTTT
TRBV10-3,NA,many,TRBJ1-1,CAISGGQYTEAFF,TGTGCCATCAGTGGCGGACAGTACACTGAAGCTTTCTTT
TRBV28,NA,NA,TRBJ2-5,CASSPWTQSQYF,TGTGCCAGCAGTCCGTGGACTCAATCCCAGTACTTC